The clone carrying this T cell receptor (beta chain) was counted once. The sample belongs to a study of blood T cells in healthy people across ages. The CDR3 totals 15 residues. Germline V lookup: CDR1 SGHNT, CDR2 YENEEA. V was shortened by 5 bases and J by 11 bases, with 24 bases between the two germline ends. It was with a sample-barcoded 5' primer and a J-beta primer mix that a second PCR of about 6 to 12 cycles was run. TCRdb processed the 5' RACE reads anew with MiXCR; each CDR3 protein has one entry. The sample includes 850,000 or so distinct CDR3 sequences, 29% seen only once; the top ten take 15% to 20%.

The J gene is TRBJ2-5, the V gene TRBV11-3; D uncertain. This receptor was identified in an elderly woman in good health. Specimen: blood. CDR3 sequence: CASSARPLGNDEQYF. In DNA form, the CDR3 reads TGTGCCAGCAGCGCGCGACCCCTAGGGAACGATGAGCAGTACTTC.